The clone carrying this T cell receptor beta chain was seen a few times. Its antigen is currently unknown. The record originates from a study of T cell repertoires in cytomegalovirus infection. Whole-study findings and limits: It was HLA-C-restricted CMV-specific TCR beta clonotypes that dominated the response ex vivo.

TCRdb fed the reads into MiXCR, producing one record per CDR3 protein. The data show 150,000 or so distinct CDR3 sequences, with more than 25% seen just once and roughly 47% held by the top ten. The ends were cut back, 6 bases at V and 0 bases at J, with 14 bases in the middle. The CDR3 totals 15 residues. The V and J genes are TRBV12-3 or TRBV12-4 and TRBJ1-1; TRBD1 might be the D (5 bases). This TCR was sampled from a human donor in good health (CMV status not recorded). Some clones in this sample may be carry-over from other donors' samples. The sample consisted of CD8+ T cells from cultured PBMCs, taken from culture after CMV antigen stimulation. In DNA, the CDR3 is TGTGCCAGCAGCCACCAGGCGGGGCTGAACACTGAAGCTTTCTTT. It yields the protein CASSHQAGLNTEAFF.